A selection of T cell receptor beta chains follows, all from one sample in a study of blood T cell repertoires in COVID-19. The method was immunoSEQ multiplex PCR; TCRdb's version includes in-frame clones alone and lacks a portion of them. The profile covers under 300,000 clones, with around nine tenths appearing a single time and 1.9% taken by the ten largest. Sequenced input: PBMCs or T cells enriched from blood (not recorded which). Receptors were obtained from a woman aged 18-29 years who had recovered from COVID-19. CDR3s include the opening cysteine and the closing phenylalanine or tryptophan. Fields, in order: D gene, J gene, clone size, V gene, CDR3 protein, CDR3 DNA. The D gene is left open where the match is weak. Clone size, where shown, is once, few, many, or a class for clones that have expanded.

>-|TRBJ1-2|-|TRBV6-5
CASSPGNGYTF
TGTGCCAGCAGCCCAGGGAATGGCTACACCTTC
>TRBD2|TRBJ2-3|-|TRBV9
CASSVSSSGGTDTQYF
TGTGCCAGCAGCGTCTCCTCTAGCGGAGGCACAGATACGCAGTATTTT
>-|TRBJ2-7|few|TRBV5-5
CASSFLRQVDYEQYF
TGTGCCAGCAGCTTTTTAAGGCAGGTTGATTATGAGCAGTACTTC
>-|TRBJ1-1|-|TRBV9
CASSVGQGNTEAFF
TGTGCCAGCAGCGTAGGCCAGGGAAACACTGAAGCTTTCTTT
>-|TRBJ2-1|once|TRBV14
CASSRTGSYNEQFF
TGTGCCAGCAGCAGGACTGGGAGCTACAATGAGCAGTTCTTC
>-|TRBJ2-7|-|TRBV11-2
CASSHSYEQYF
TGTGCCAGCAGCCACAGCTACGAGCAGTACTTC
>-|TRBJ1-5|few|TRBV21-1
CASSKVCPRQDPSDQPQHF
TGTGCCAGCAGCAAAGTTTGCCCTCGACAGGACCCCAGCGATCAGCCCCAGCATTTT
>TRBD1|TRBJ2-7|-|TRBV23-1
CASCHSGQGSSYEQYF
TGCGCCAGCTGCCACTCAGGACAGGGGAGTTCCTACGAGCAGTACTTC
>-|TRBJ1-1|-|TRBV5-1
CASSLSGISNTEAFF
TGCGCCAGCAGCTTATCCGGGATTTCGAACACTGAAGCTTTCTTT
>TRBD1|TRBJ1-1|few|TRBV6-5
CASSYQGQGLTEAFF
TGTGCCAGCAGTTACCAAGGACAGGGGCTCACTGAAGCTTTCTTT
>-|TRBJ2-7|once|TRBV29-1
CSVEDPSYEQYF
TGCAGCGTTGAAGATCCGTCCTACGAGCAGTACTTC
>-|TRBJ1-2|-|TRBV27
CASSPVLALGDGYTF
TGTGCCAGCAGTCCCGTCTTGGCGTTAGGGGATGGCTACACCTTC
>TRBD2|TRBJ2-1|-|TRBV9
CASSVGDRGGSAEQFF
TGTGCCAGCAGCGTAGGGGACCGGGGGGGCAGCGCTGAGCAGTTCTTC
>-|TRBJ2-7|once|TRBV6-5
CASRRTGPHEQYF
TGTGCCAGCCGGCGGACTGGTCCCCACGAGCAGTACTTC
>TRBD1|TRBJ1-1|-|TRBV10-3
CAIQPRTGNTEAFF
TGTGCCATTCAACCCCGGACAGGGAACACTGAAGCTTTCTTT
>-|TRBJ1-1|-|TRBV2
CASRTPRGTEAFF
TGTGCCAGCAGGACCCCCAGGGGCACTGAAGCTTTCTTT
>-|TRBJ1-5|-|TRBV6-4
CASSDIEGQTVVISNQPQHF
TGTGCCAGCAGTGATATCGAAGGACAGACGGTGGTTATAAGCAATCAGCCCCAGCATTTT
>TRBD1|TRBJ2-1|-|TRBV10-1
CASSPGGAGNEQFF
TGCGCCAGCAGCCCAGGGGGCGCCGGCAATGAGCAGTTCTTC
>-|TRBJ2-7|-|TRBV7-9
CASSPLDSPYEQYF
TGTGCCAGCAGCCCTCTGGACAGTCCCTACGAGCAGTACTTC
>TRBD1|TRBJ2-1|-|TRBV10-3
CAAPRDRGGESYNEQFF
TGTGCCGCACCCCGGGACAGGGGAGGAGAGTCCTACAATGAGCAGTTCTTC
>-|TRBJ1-2|-|TRBV7-9
CASSSYAFGYTF
TGTGCCAGCAGCTCCTACGCGTTCGGCTACACCTTC
>-|TRBJ1-6|-|TRBV24-1
CATRWQGNSPLHF
TGTGCCACCCGTTGGCAGGGGAATTCACCCCTCCACTTT
>-|TRBJ2-5|-|TRBV2
CASKSNQETQYF
TGTGCCAGCAAAAGCAACCAAGAGACCCAGTACTTC
>-|TRBJ2-1|-|TRBV9
CASSGAENEQFF
TGTGCCAGCAGCGGGGCTGAAAATGAGCAGTTCTTC
>TRBD1|TRBJ2-7|-|TRBV28
CASSLTGGVSYEQYF
TGTGCCAGCAGTTTGACAGGGGGCGTCTCCTACGAGCAGTACTTC
>-|TRBJ2-6|many|TRBV2
CASSVWPSGANVLTF
TGTGCCAGCAGTGTTTGGCCCTCTGGGGCCAACGTCCTGACTTTC
>-|TRBJ1-4|-|TRBV28
CASIPVGGRGTYEKLFF
TGTGCCAGCATCCCCGTAGGTGGTAGGGGGACGTATGAAAAACTGTTTTTT
>TRBD1|TRBJ1-1|-|TRBV9
CASSPRTGNTEAFF
TGTGCCAGCAGCCCAAGGACAGGGAACACTGAAGCTTTCTTT
>-|TRBJ1-1|-|TRBV6-2/TRBV6-3
CASSYRGRGTEAFF
TGTGCCAGCAGTTACAGGGGGAGGGGCACTGAAGCTTTCTTT
>TRBD2|TRBJ2-7|once|TRBV28
CASSLTSGRDEQYF
TGTGCCAGCAGTTTAACTAGCGGGAGAGACGAGCAGTACTTC
>-|TRBJ2-7|-|TRBV5-8
CASSLLPPYEQYF
TGTGCCAGCAGCTTGCTCCCCCCTTACGAGCAGTACTTC
>-|TRBJ1-2|-|TRBV28
CATGTPQGWGYTF
TGTGCCACGGGGACACCACAAGGGTGGGGCTACACCTTC
>-|TRBJ1-4|-|TRBV5-1
CASSKGDRATNEKLFF
TGCGCCAGCAGCAAGGGGGATCGAGCAACTAATGAAAAACTGTTTTTT
>-|TRBJ1-5|few|TRBV2
CASSETAPNRAPQHF
TGTGCCAGCAGTGAAACAGCCCCTAACAGGGCGCCCCAGCATTTT
>TRBD1|TRBJ1-3|-|TRBV7-2
CASRPRDRGSGNTIYF
TGTGCCAGCAGACCTCGGGACAGGGGATCTGGAAACACCATATATTTT
>-|TRBJ1-4|-|TRBV9
CASSPGDFAGREIDEKLFF
TGTGCCAGCAGCCCGGGAGACTTTGCCGGACGGGAGATCGATGAAAAACTGTTTTTT
>TRBD2|TRBJ2-3|-|TRBV9
CASSVVFETSGSSGGTQYF
TGTGCCAGCAGCGTAGTTTTCGAGACTAGCGGCTCATCAGGGGGGACGCAGTATTTT
>-|TRBJ2-7|-|TRBV13
CASSLGGGGPYEQYF
TGTGCCAGCAGCTTAGGGGGCGGGGGCCCCTACGAGCAGTACTTC
>TRBD2|TRBJ2-1|once|TRBV18
CASSPSGHSYNEQFF
TGTGCCAGCTCACCTAGCGGGCACTCCTACAATGAGCAGTTCTTC
>TRBD1|TRBJ2-2|-|TRBV7-9
CATLGQGASGELFF
TGTGCCACACTCGGACAGGGGGCTTCCGGGGAGCTGTTTTTT
>-|TRBJ1-2|-|TRBV7-9
CASSFWDREDYGYTF
TGTGCCAGCAGCTTCTGGGATCGGGAAGACTATGGCTACACCTTC
>-|TRBJ2-7|-|TRBV5-1
CASSLDAGPYEQYF
TGCGCCAGCAGCTTGGATGCGGGGCCCTACGAGCAGTACTTC
>-|TRBJ2-2|-|TRBV6-5
CASRQVVITGELFF
TGTGCCAGCAGGCAGGTGGTTATCACCGGGGAGCTGTTTTTT
>TRBD1|TRBJ1-5|-|TRBV19
CASRRDRGNQPQHF
TGTGCCAGTCGCCGGGACAGGGGCAATCAGCCCCAGCATTTT
>TRBD2|TRBJ2-7|-|TRBV7-2
CASSRSGREPEQYF
TGTGCCAGCAGCCGGAGCGGGAGGGAGCCCGAGCAGTACTTC
>-|TRBJ1-5|-|TRBV6-5
CASSNRDVDQPQHF
TGTGCCAGCAGTAACAGGGATGTTGATCAGCCCCAGCATTTT
>TRBD1|TRBJ2-7|-|TRBV10-3
CAISGTGEYEQYF
TGTGCCATCAGTGGGACAGGGGAGTACGAGCAGTACTTC
>-|TRBJ1-2|-|TRBV7-8
CASSLAWEQVSYGYTF
TGTGCCAGCAGCTTAGCCTGGGAACAGGTTTCCTATGGCTACACCTTC